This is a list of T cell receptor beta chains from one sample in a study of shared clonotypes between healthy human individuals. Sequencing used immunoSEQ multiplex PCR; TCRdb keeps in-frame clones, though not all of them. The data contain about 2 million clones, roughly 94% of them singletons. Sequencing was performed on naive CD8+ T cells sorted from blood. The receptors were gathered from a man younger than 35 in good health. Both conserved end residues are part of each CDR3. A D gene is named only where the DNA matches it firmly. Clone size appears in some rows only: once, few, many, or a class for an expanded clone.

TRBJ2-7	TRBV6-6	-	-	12	TGTGCCAGCCTGGACCCTACCTACGAGCAGTACTTC	CASLDPTYEQYF
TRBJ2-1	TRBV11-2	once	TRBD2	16	TGTGCCAGCAGCCTCTCTAGCGGGGAGGCCTACAATGAGCAGTTCTTC	CASSLSSGEAYNEQFF
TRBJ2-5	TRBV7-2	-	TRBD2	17	TGTGCCACCTCCCATCGGCTAGCGGGACCCACCCAAGAGACCCAGTACTTC	CATSHRLAGPTQETQYF
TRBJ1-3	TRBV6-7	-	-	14	TGTGCCTCACGGACGGTAACTTCTGGAAACACCATATATTTT	CASRTVTSGNTIYF
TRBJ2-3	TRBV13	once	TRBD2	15	TGTGCCAGCAGGTCAACTAGCGGGAGCGAACATACGCAGTATTTT	CASRSTSGSEHTQYF
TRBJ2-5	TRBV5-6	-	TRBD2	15	TGTGCCAGCAGCCCAGCTAGCGGGGGGGAAGAGACCCAGTACTTC	CASSPASGGEETQYF
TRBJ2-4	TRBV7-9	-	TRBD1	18	TGTGCCAGCAGCTCGGGAGCAGGGGGCCCCATGGCCAAAAACATTCAGTACTTC	CASSSGAGGPMAKNIQYF
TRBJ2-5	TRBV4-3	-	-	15	TGCGCCAGCAGCCCTATCAGGGGACCGGGTGAGACCCAGTACTTC	CASSPIRGPGETQYF
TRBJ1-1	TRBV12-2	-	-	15	TGTGCAAGTCGCTTCCTCGGGGGCCAGTGCACTGAAGCTTTCTTT	CASRFLGGQCTEAFF
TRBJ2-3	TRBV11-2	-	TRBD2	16	TGTGCCAGCAGCTTAGGTGCCAGCGGGGGCGGCGATACGCAGTATTTT	CASSLGASGGGDTQYF
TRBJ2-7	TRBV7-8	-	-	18	TGTGCCAGCAGCTTAGGATTAGCGGACAGTTTCGCAACCTACGAGCAGTACTTC	CASSLGLADSFATYEQYF
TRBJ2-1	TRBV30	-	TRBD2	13	TGTGCCTGGGGACTAGCGCCCTACAATGAGCAGTTCTTC	CAWGLAPYNEQFF
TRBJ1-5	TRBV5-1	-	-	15	TGCGCCAGCAGCTTAGGAGGAAATAGCAATCAGCCCCAGCATTTT	CASSLGGNSNQPQHF
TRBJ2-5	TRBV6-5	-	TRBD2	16	TGTGCCAGCAGTTACTCAGTCGGCGGGAGTGTCGAGACCCAGTACTTC	CASSYSVGGSVETQYF
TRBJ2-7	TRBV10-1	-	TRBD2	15	TGCGCCAGCAGTGAGTCTTCGGGACTAGCGAACGAGCAGTACTTC	CASSESSGLANEQYF
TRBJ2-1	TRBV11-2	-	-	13	TGTGCCAGCAGCTTAGTTCGCGAAAATGAGCAGTTCTTC	CASSLVRENEQFF
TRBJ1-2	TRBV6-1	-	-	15	TGTGCCAGCAGGGGGATAGGGGGTATAGGCTATGGCTACACCTTC	CASRGIGGIGYGYTF
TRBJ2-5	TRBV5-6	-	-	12	TGTGCCAGCAGGGGGGAGGAAGAGACCCAGTACTTC	CASRGEEETQYF
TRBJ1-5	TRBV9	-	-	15	TGTGCCAGCAGCCCTCATTGGGGTATCAATCAGCCCCAGCATTTT	CASSPHWGINQPQHF
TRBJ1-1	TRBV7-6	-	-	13	TGTGCCAGCAGCCAGGGTCCGGCCACTGAAGCTTTCTTT	CASSQGPATEAFF
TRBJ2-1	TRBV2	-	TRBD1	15	TGTGCCAGCAGTCCCGGACAGGGCAGATACAATGAGCAGTTCTTC	CASSPGQGRYNEQFF
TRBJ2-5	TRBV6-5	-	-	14	TGTGCCAGCGGCTTGGGATTCCTGGGGGAGACCCAGTACTTC	CASGLGFLGETQYF
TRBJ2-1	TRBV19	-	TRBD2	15	TGTGCCAGTAGTACCCTAATAGCGGGAGCAGGTGAGCAGTTCTTC	CASSTLIAGAGEQFF
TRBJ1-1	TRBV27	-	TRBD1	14	TGTGCCAGCAGTCTGACAGGGGGGAACACTGAAGCTTTCTTT	CASSLTGGNTEAFF
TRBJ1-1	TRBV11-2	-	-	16	TGTGCCAGCAGCTTAGAGTCTGCAGGGCTTAGGACTGAAGCTTTCTTT	CASSLESAGLRTEAFF
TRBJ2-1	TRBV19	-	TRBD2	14	TGTGCCAGTAGTCGGACTAGCGGGGGGCCTGAGCAGTTCTTC	CASSRTSGGPEQFF
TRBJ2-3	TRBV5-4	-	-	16	TGTGCCAGCAGCTTGGCGACTCCTGCTAGCACAGATACGCAGTATTTT	CASSLATPASTDTQYF
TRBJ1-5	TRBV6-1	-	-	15	TGTGCCAGCAGTGAAAAACGGACAGCGAATCAGCCCCAGCATTTT	CASSEKRTANQPQHF
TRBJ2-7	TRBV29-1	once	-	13	TGCAGCGTTGAAGGGACCAACTCCTACGAGCAGTGCTTC	CSVEGTNSYEQCF
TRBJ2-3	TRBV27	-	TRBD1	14	TGTGCCAGCTCCCCGGACAGGGGCACAGATACGCAGTATTTT	CASSPDRGTDTQYF
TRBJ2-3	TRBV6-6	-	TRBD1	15	TGTGCGGTACGGGTCGGGACAGGGGTATCAGATACGCAGTATTTT	CAVRVGTGVSDTQYF
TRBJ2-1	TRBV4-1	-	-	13	TGCGCCAGCAGCTCCTCTCCCGGAAATGAGCAGTTCTTC	CASSSSPGNEQFF
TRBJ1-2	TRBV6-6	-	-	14	TGTGCCAGCAGTCTCTCACCGAACTCCTATGGCTACACCTTC	CASSLSPNSYGYTF
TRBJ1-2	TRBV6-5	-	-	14	TGTGCCAGCAGTTTTGGCAACGGGGGCGATGGCTACACCTTC	CASSFGNGGDGYTF
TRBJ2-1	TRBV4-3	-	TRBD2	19	TGCGCCAGCAGCCAAGATATACTAGCGGGAGGGTTGTATAGCAATGAGCAGTTCTTC	CASSQDILAGGLYSNEQFF
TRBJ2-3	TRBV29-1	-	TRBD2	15	TGCAGCGTTGCATTAGCGGGGGCAAGCACAGATACGCAGTATTTT	CSVALAGASTDTQYF
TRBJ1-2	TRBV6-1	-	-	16	TGTGCCAGCAGTGAAGCCAGACCGACAGTGACCTATGGCTACACCTTC	CASSEARPTVTYGYTF
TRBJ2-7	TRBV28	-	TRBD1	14	TGTGCCAGCAGTTTAACAGGGGGTCGCTACGAGCAGTACTTC	CASSLTGGRYEQYF
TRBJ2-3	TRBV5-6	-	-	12	TGTGCCAGCAGCGGGGACTTAGATACGCAGTATTTT	CASSGDLDTQYF
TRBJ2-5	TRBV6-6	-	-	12	TGTGCCAGCAACGAAAGGGAAGAGACCCAGTACTTC	CASNEREETQYF
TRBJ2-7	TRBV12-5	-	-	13	TGTGCTAGTGGTTTCGACCCGCCCTACGAGCAGTACTTC	CASGFDPPYEQYF
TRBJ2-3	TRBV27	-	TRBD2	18	TGTGCCAGCAGTGATGCCCCCGGGACTAGCGGGGGTGCAGATACGCAGTATTTT	CASSDAPGTSGGADTQYF
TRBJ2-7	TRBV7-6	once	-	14	TGTGCCAGCAGCTTAAGCCAGTATTCCTACGAGCAGTACTTC	CASSLSQYSYEQYF
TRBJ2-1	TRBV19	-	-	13	TGTGCCAGTAGTATAGTGTTCGGGGATGAGCAGTTCTTC	CASSIVFGDEQFF
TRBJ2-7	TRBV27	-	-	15	TGTGCCAGCAGTTTATCGGGGGGCCGAGGCTACGAGCAGTACTTC	CASSLSGGRGYEQYF
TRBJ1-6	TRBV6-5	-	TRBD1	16	TGTGCCAGCAGTTACTCGACAGGGGCAGGGTTTTCACCCCTCCACTTT	CASSYSTGAGFSPLHF
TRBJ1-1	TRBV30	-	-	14	TGTGCCTGGAGTAACCCACGTCAGAACACTGAAGCTTTCTTT	CAWSNPRQNTEAFF
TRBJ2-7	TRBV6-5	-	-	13	TGTGCCAGCAGCCCGGACACCCCCTACGAGCAGTACTTC	CASSPDTPYEQYF
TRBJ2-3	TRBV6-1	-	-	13	TGTGCCAGCAGTGGTTGGACGGGGGATACGCAGTATTTT	CASSGWTGDTQYF
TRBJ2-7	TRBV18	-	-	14	TGTGCCAGCTCACCGACGCAAAACTACTACGAGCAGTACTTC	CASSPTQNYYEQYF